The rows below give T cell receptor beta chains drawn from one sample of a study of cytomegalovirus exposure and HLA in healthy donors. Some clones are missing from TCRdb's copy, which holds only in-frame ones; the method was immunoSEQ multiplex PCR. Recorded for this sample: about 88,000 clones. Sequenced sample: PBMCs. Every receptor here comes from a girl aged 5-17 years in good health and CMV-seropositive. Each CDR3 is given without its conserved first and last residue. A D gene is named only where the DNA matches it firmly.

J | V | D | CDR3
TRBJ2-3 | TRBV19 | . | ASSEDGLAGDTQY
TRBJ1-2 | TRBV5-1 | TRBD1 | ASSYEGTVVNGYT
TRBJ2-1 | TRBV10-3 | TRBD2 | AISVLAGGSNEQF
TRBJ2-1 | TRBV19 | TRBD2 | ASSNLAGIDDEQF
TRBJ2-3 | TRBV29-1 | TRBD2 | SVEPAGSTDKQY
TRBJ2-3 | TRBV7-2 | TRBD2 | ASSTSSGGDVSDTQY
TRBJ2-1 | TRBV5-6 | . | ASSQGNEQF
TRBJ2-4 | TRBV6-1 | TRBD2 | ASSESGGTQGIQY
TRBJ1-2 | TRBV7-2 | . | ASSYPHGDGYT
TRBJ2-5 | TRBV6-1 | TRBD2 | ASSVPSGEETQY
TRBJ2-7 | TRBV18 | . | ASSEGGYEQY
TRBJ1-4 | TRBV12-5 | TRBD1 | ASGRDSLREKLF
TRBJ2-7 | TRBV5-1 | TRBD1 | ASSSGQGHSYEQY
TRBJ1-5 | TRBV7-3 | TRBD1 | ASSSQGAVNQPQH
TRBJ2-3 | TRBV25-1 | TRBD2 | AHGTSGGTQY
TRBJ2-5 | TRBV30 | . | AWIGSGQETQY
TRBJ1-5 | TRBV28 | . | ASSPDSLSNQPQH
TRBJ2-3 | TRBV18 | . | ASSPVREPSTDTQY
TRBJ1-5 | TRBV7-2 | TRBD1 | ASSKTGDNQPQH
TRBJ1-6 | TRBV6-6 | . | ASMGSSYNSPLH
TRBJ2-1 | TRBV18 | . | ASSPSSGDYNEQF
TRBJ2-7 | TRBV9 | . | ASSALGGNGSYEQY
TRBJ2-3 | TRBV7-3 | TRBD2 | ASSLTGGGDTDTQY
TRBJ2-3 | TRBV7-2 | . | ASRPSGGTDTQY